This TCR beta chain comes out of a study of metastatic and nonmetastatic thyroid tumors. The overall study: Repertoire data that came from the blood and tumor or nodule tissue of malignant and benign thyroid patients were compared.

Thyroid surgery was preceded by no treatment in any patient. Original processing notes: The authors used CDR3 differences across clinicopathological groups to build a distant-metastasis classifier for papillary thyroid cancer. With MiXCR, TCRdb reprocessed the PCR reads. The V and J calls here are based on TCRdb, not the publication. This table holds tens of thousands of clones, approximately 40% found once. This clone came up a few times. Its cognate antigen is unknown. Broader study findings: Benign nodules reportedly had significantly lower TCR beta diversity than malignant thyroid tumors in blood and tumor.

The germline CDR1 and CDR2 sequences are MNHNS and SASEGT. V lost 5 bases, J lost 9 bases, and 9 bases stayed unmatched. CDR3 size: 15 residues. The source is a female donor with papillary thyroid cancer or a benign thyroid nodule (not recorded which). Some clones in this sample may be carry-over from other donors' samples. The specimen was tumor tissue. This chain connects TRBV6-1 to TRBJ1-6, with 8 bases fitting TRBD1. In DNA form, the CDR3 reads TGTGCCAGCAGTTCCCCCGGACAGGGAAGTTCACCCCTCCACTTT. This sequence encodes CASSSPGQGSSPLHF.